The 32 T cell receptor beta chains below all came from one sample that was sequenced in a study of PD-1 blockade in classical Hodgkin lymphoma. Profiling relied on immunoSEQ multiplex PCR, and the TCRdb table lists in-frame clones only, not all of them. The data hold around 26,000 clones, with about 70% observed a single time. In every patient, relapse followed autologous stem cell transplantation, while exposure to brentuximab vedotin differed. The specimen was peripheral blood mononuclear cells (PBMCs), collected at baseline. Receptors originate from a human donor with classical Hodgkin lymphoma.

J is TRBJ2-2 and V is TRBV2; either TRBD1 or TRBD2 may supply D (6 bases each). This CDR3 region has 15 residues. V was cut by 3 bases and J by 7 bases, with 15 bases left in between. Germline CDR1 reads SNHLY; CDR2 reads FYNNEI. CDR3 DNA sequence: TGTGCCAGCAGTGATTCTGGGGGGCGGGACGGGGAGCTGTTTTTT. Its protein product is CASSDSGGRDGELFF.

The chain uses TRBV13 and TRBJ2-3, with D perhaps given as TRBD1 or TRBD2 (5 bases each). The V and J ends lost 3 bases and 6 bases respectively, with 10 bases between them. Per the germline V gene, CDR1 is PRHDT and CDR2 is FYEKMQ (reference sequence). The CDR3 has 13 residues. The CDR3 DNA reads TGTGCCAGCAGCTTCATAGGGACGGATACGCAGTATTTT. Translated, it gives CASSFIGTDTQYF. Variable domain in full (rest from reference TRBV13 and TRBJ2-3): AAGVIQSPRHLIKEKRETATLKCYPIPRHDTVYWYQQGPGQDPQFLISFYEKMQSDKGSIPDRFSAQQFSDYHSELNMSSLELGDSALYFCASSFIGTDTQYFGPGTRLTVL.

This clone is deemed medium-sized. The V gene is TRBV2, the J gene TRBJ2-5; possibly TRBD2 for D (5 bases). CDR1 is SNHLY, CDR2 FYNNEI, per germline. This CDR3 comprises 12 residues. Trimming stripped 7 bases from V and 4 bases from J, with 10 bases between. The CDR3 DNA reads TGTGCCAGCATCGGGGAGAGAGAGACCCAGTACTTC. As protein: CASIGERETQYF.

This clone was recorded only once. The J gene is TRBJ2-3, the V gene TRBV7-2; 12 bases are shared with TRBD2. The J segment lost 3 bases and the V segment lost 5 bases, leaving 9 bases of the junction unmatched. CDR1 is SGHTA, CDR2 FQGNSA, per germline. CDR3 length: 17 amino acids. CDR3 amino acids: CASSIFRTSGETDTQYF. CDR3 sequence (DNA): TGTGCCAGCAGCATATTCCGGACTAGCGGGGAGACAGATACGCAGTATTTT.

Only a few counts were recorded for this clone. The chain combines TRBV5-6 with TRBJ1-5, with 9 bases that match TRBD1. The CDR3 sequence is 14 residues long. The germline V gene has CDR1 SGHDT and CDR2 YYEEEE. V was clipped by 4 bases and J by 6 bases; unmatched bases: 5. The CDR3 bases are TGTGCCAGCAGCATGGGACAGGGCGTTCAGCCCCAGCATTTT. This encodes CASSMGQGVQPQHF.

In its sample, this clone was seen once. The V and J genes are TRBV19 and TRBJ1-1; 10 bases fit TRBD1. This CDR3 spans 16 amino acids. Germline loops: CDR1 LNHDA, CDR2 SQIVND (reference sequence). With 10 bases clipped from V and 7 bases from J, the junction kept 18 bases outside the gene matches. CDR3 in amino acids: CATTPRDRGESFEAFF. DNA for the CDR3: TGTGCCACCACACCTCGGGACAGGGGAGAGTCATTTGAAGCTTTCTTT.

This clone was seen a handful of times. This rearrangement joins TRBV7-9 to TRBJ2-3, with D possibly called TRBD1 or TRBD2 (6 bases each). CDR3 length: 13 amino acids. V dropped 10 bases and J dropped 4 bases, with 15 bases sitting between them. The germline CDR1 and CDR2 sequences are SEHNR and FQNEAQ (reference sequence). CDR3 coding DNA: TGTGCCATCAGTTCAGGGGAGGCAGATACGCAGTATTTT. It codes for CAISSGEADTQYF.

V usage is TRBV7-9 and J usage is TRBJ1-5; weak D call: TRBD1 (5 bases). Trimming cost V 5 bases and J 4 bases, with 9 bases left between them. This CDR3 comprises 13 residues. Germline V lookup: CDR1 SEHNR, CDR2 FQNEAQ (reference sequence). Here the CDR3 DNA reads TGTGCCAGCAGCCCGGGGGAGAATCAGCCCCAGCATTTT. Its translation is CASSPGENQPQHF. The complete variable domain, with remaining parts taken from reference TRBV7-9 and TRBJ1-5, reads DTGVSQNPRHKITKRGQNVTFRCDPISEHNRLYWYRQTLGQGPEFLTYFQNEAQLEKSRLLSDRFSAERPKGSFSTLEIQRTEQGDSAMYLCASSPGENQPQHFGDGTRLSIL.

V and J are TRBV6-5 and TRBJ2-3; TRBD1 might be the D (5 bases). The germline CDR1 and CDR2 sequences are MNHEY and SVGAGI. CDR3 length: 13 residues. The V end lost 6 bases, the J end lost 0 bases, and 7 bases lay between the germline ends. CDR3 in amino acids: CASSRVSTDTQYF. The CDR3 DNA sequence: TGTGCCAGCAGCAGGGTGAGCACAGATACGCAGTATTTT.

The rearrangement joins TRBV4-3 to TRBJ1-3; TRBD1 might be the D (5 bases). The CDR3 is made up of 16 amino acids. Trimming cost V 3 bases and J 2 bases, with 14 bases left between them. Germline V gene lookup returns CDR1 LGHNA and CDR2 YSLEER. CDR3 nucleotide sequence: TGCGCCAGCAGCCACGAAATTCAGGGTACTGGAAACACCATATATTTT. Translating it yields CASSHEIQGTGNTIYF.

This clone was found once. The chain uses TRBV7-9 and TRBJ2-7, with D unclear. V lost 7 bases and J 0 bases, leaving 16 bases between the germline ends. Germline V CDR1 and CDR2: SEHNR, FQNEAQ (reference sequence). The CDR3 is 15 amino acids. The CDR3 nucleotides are TGTGCCAGCACCGTCTGGGCTGGGCTCTCCTACGAGCAGTACTTC. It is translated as CASTVWAGLSYEQYF.

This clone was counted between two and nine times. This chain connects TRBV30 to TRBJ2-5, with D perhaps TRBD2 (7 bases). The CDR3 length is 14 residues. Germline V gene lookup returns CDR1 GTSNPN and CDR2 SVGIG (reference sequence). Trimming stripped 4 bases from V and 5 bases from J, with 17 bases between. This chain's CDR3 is CAWTLRGGQETQYF. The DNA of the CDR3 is TGTGCCTGGACCCTTAGGGGGGGTCAGGAGACCCAGTACTTC.

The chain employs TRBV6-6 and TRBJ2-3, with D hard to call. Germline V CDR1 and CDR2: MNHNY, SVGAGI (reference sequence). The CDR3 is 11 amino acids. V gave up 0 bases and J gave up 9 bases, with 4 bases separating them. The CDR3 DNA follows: TGTGCCAGCAGTTACTCGGAAACGCAGTATTTT. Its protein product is CASSYSETQYF.

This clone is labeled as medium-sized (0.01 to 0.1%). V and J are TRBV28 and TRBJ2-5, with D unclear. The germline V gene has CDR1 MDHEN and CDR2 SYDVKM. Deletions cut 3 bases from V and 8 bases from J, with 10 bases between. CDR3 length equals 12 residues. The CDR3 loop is CASSFVWGTQYF. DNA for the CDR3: TGTGCCAGCAGTTTCGTTTGGGGTACCCAGTACTTC. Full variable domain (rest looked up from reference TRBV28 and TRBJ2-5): DVKVTQSSRYLVKRTGEKVFLECVQDMDHENMFWYRQDPGLGLRLIYFSYDVKMKEKGDIPEGYSVSREKKERFSLILESASTNQTSMYLCASSFVWGTQYFGPGTRLLVL.

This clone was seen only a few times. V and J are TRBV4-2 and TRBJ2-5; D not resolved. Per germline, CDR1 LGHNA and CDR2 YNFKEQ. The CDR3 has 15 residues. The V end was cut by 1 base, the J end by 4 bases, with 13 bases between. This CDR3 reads CASSQVDDTGETQYF. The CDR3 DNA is TGTGCCAGCAGCCAAGTTGACGACACCGGAGAGACCCAGTACTTC.

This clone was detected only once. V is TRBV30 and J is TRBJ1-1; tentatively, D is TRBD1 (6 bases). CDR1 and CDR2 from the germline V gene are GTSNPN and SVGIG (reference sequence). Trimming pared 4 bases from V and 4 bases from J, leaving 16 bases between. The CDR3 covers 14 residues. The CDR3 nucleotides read TGTGCCTGGACACTGAGGGGGGGCGGCACTGAAGCTTTCTTT. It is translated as CAWTLRGGGTEAFF.

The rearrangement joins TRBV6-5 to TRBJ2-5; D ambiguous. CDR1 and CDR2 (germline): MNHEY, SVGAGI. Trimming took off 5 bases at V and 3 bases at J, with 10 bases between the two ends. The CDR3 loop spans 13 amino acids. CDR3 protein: CASSIHVKETQYF. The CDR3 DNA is TGTGCCAGCAGTATACATGTAAAAGAGACCCAGTACTTC.

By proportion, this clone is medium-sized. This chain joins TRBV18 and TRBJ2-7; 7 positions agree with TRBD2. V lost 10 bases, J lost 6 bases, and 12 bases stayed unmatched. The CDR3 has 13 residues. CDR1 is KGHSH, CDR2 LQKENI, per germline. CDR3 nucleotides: TGTGCCACCCGGCGGAGCGGGGAAGGCGAGCAGTACTTC. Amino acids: CATRRSGEGEQYF.

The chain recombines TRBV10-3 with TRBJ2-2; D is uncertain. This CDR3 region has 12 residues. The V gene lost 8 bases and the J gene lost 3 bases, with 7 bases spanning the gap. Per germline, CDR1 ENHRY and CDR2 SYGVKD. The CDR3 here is CAISPYTGELFF. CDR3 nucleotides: TGTGCCATCTCCCCCTACACCGGGGAGCTGTTTTTT.

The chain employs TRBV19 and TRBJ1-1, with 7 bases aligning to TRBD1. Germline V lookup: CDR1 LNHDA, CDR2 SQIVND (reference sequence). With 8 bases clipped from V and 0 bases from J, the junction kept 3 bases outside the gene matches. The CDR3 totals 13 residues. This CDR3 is CASSGGMNTEAFF. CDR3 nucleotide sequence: TGTGCCAGTTCAGGGGGAATGAACACTGAAGCTTTCTTT.

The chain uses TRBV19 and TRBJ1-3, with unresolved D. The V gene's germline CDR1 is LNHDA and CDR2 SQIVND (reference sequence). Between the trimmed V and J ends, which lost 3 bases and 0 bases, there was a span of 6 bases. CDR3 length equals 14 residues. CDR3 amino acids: CASSIWTSGNTIYF. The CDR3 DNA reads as TGTGCCAGTAGTATTTGGACCTCTGGAAACACCATATATTTT.

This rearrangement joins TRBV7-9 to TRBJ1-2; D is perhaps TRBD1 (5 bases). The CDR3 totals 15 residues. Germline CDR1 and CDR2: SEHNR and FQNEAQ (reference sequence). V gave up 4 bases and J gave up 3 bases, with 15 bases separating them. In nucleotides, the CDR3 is TGTGCCAGCAGCTCCACGCAGGGAGAATACTATGGCTACACCTTC. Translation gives CASSSTQGEYYGYTF.

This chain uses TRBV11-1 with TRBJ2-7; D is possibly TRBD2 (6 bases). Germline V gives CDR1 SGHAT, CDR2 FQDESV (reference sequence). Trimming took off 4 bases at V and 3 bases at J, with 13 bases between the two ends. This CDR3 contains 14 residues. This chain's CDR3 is CASSSRDSNYEQYF. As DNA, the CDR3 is TGTGCCAGCAGCTCCCGGGACTCTAACTACGAGCAGTACTTC.

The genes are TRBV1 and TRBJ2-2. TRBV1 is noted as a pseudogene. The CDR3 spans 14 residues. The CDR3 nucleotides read TGCACCAGCAGGACGGCTACGAACACCGGGGAGCTGTTTTTT. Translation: CTSRTATNTGELFF.

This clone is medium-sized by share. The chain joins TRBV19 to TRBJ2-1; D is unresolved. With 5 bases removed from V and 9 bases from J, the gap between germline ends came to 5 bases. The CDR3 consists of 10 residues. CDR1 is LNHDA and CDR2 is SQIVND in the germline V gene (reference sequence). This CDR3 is CASSYGEQFF. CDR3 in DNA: TGTGCCAGTAGTTATGGTGAGCAGTTCTTC.

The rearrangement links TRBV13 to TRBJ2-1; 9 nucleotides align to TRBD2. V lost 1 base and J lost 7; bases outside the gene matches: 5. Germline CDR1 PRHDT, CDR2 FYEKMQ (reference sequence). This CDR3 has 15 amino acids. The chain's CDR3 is CASSLEGGGANEQFF. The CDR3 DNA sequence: TGTGCCAGCAGCTTAGAGGGCGGGGGGGCGAATGAGCAGTTCTTC. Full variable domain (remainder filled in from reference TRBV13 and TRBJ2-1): AAGVIQSPRHLIKEKRETATLKCYPIPRHDTVYWYQQGPGQDPQFLISFYEKMQSDKGSIPDRFSAQQFSDYHSELNMSSLELGDSALYFCASSLEGGGANEQFFGPGTRLTVL.

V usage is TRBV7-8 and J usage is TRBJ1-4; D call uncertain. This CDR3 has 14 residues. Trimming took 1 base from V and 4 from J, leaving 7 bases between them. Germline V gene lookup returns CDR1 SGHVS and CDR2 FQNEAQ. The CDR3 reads CASSLEAVNEKLFF. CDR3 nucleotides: TGTGCCAGCAGCTTAGAGGCAGTTAATGAAAAACTGTTTTTT.

The CDR3 region has the DNA TGTGCCAGTAGTATTCCGGGGGTCCTCGAGACCCAGTACTTC. Protein: CASSIPGVLETQYF. The V and J genes are TRBV19 and TRBJ2-5, with D perhaps matching TRBD2 (6 bases). The germline V and J ends were trimmed by 3 bases and 5 bases, with 13 bases remaining between them. This CDR3 spans 14 amino acids. CDR1 LNHDA and CDR2 SQIVND come from the germline V gene (reference sequence).

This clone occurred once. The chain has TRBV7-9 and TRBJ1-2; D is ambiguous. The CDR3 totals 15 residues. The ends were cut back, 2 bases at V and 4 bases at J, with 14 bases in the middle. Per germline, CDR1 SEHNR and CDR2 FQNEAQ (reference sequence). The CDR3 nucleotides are TGTGCCAGCAGCTTAAGTGACAAGGGTACCTATGGCTACACCTTC. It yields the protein CASSLSDKGTYGYTF.

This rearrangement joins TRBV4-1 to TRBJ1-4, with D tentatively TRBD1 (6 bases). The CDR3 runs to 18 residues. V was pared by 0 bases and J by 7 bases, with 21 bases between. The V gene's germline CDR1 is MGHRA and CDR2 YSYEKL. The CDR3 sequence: CASSQDRGSAGVGEKLFF. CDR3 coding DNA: TGCGCCAGCAGCCAAGATAGGGGGTCTGCGGGCGTGGGTGAAAAACTGTTTTTT.

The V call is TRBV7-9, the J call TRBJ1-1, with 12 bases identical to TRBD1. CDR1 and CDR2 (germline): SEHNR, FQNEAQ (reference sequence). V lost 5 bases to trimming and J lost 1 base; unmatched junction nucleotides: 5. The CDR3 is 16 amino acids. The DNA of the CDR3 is TGTGCCAGCAGCCCGGGACAGGGGGCAAGGAACACTGAAGCTTTCTTT. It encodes CASSPGQGARNTEAFF.

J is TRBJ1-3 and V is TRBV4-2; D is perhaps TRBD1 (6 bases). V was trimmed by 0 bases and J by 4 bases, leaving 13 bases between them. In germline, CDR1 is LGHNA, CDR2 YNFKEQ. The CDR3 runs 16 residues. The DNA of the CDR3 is TGTGCCAGCAGCCAAGATTCCAGGGGCCAGGGAAACACCATATATTTT. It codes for CASSQDSRGQGNTIYF.